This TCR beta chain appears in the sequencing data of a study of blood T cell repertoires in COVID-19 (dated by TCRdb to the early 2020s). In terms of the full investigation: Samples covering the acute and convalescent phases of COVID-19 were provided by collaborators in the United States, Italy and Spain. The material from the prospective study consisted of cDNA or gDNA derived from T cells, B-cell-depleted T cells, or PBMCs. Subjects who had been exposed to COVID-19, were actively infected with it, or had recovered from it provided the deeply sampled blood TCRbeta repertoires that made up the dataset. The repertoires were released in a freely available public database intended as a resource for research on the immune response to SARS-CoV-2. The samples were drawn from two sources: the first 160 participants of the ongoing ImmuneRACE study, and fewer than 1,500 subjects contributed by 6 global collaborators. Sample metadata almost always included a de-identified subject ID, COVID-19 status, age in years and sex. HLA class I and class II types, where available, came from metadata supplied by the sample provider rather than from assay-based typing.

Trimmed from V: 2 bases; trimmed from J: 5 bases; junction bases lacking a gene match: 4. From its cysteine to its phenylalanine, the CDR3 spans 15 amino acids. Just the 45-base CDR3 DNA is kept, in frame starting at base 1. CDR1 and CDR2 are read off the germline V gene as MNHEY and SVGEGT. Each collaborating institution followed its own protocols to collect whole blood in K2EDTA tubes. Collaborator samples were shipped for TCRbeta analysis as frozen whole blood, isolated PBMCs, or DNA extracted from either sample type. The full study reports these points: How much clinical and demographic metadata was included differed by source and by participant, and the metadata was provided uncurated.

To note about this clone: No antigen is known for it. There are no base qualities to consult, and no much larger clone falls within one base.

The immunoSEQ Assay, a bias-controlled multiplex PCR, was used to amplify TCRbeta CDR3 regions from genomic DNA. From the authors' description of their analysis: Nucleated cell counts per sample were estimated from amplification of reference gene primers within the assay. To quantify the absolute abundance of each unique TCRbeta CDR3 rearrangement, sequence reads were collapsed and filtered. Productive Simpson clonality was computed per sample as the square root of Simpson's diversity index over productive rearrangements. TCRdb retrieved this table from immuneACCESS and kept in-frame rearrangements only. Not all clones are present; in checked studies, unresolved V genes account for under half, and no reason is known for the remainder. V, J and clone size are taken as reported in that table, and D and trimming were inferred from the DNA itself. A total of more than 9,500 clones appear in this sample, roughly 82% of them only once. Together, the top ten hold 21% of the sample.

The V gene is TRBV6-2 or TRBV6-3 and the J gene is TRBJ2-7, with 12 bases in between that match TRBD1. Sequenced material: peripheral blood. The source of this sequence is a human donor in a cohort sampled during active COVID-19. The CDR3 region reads CASSYGDRGLDEQYF. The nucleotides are TGTGCCAGCAGTTACGGGGACAGGGGGCTGGACGAGCAGTACTTC.